One and the same sample provided the 26 T cell receptor beta chains below, sequenced in a study of cytomegalovirus exposure and HLA in healthy donors. The PCR contained 60 Vbeta and 13 Jbeta primers. Profiling relied on immunoSEQ multiplex PCR, and the TCRdb table lists in-frame clones only, not all of them. The table records roughly 150,000 clones, 70% to 80% of them present only once. The specimen sequenced was PBMCs. These receptors were obtained from a young man in good health and CMV-seronegative.

This chain uses TRBV7-9 with TRBJ1-1; no clear D. The V end was cut by 0 bases, the J end by 5 bases, with 7 bases between. CDR1 is SEHNR and CDR2 is FQNEAQ in the germline V gene (reference sequence). The CDR3 has 13 amino acids. In DNA, the CDR3 is TGTGCCAGCAGCTTAGCGAGGGAAACTGAAGCTTTCTTT. This gives the protein CASSLARETEAFF.

This chain connects TRBV2 to TRBJ2-5, with D possibly matching TRBD2 (6 bases). The J call may be incorrect, as the DNA end agrees better with TRBJ2-7. The CDR3 has 13 amino acids. Germline-derived CDR1 and CDR2 are SNHLY and FYNNEI. The CDR3, as DNA: TGTGCCAGCGGGGGGTTTGTCTCCTACGAGCAGTACTTC. It codes for CASGGFVSYEQYF.

V gene TRBV7-9 combines with J gene TRBJ2-3; D gene unclear. V shed 3 bases and J shed 0 bases, with 10 bases lying between them. This CDR3 is 15 amino acids long. Germline V gives CDR1 SEHNR, CDR2 FQNEAQ (reference sequence). CDR3 nucleotide sequence: TGTGCCAGCAGCTTTCCGGGTTCTAGCACAGATACGCAGTATTTT. It specifies CASSFPGSSTDTQYF.

This chain links TRBV2 with TRBJ2-2; 8 positions agree with TRBD1. CDR3 length equals 15 residues. Germline trimming cut 7 bases from V and 1 base from J; bases unmatched to any gene: 5. Germline-derived CDR1 and CDR2 are SNHLY and FYNNEI. For the CDR3, the DNA is TGTGCCAGCACTCGAGACAGGGGGAACACCGGGGAGCTGTTTTTT. Encoded protein: CASTRDRGNTGELFF.

V gene TRBV5-1 combines with J gene TRBJ2-3; D is undetermined. The CDR3 consists of 15 residues. V was cut by 1 base and J by 2 bases, with 11 bases left in between. The germline V gene has CDR1 SGHRS and CDR2 YFSETQ. This CDR3 reads CASSLTLTNTDTQYF. The CDR3 DNA follows: TGCGCCAGCAGCTTGACACTAACTAACACAGATACGCAGTATTTT.

The chain joins TRBV5-6 to TRBJ2-3; 16 bases match TRBD2. Trimming removed 4 bases from V and 7 bases from J; junction bases left unmatched: 6. Germline V gives CDR1 SGHDT, CDR2 YYEEEE. This CDR3 has 16 residues. The CDR3 sequence: CASSLKGLAGGYTQYF. DNA for the CDR3: TGTGCCAGCAGCCTAAAGGGACTAGCGGGAGGGTATACGCAGTATTTT.

The genes are TRBV4-2 and TRBJ2-5; 8 bases line up with TRBD1. Germline CDR1 LGHNA, CDR2 YNFKEQ. V shed 1 base and J 2 bases; nucleotides not matched to a gene: 3. The CDR3 loop spans 15 amino acids. As DNA, the CDR3 is TGTGCCAGCAGCCAAGGAGGACAGGGACAAGAGACCCAGTACTTC. Translation: CASSQGGQGQETQYF.

The chain couples TRBV29-1 to TRBJ1-1; D call uncertain. Germline V gives CDR1 SQVTM, CDR2 ANQGSEA. The CDR3 contains 11 residues. V lost 4 bases, J lost 5 bases, and 8 bases lay in between. The CDR3 region has the DNA TGCAGCGTTGTAGGCGGGACTGAAGCTTTCTTT. Translating it yields CSVVGGTEAFF. Full variable domain (missing parts from reference TRBV29-1 and TRBJ1-1): SAVISQKPSRDICQRGTSLTIQCQVDSQVTMMFWYRQQPGQSLTLIATANQGSEATYESGFVIDKFPISRPNLTFSTLTVSNMSPEDSSIYLCSVVGGTEAFFGQGTRLTVV.

This sequence joins TRBV10-3 and TRBJ2-1; perhaps TRBD2 as D (6 bases). The CDR3 contains 18 residues. The V end lost 0 bases, the J end lost 6 bases, and 21 bases lay between the germline ends. From germline, CDR1 is ENHRY and CDR2 SYGVKD. CDR3 amino acids: CAISESGAVPGAGNEQFF. CDR3 nucleotide sequence: TGTGCCATCAGTGAGTCCGGGGCCGTGCCGGGAGCGGGCAATGAGCAGTTCTTC.

V and J are TRBV7-8 and TRBJ2-3; 15 bases are shared with TRBD2. V lost 4 bases to trimming and J lost 5 bases; unmatched junction nucleotides: 10. There are 18 residues in the CDR3. Germline V CDR1 and CDR2: SGHVS, FQNEAQ. In DNA, the CDR3 is TGTGCCAGCAGCTCCCCGGGGACTAGCGGGAGGCCCGGAGATACGCAGTATTTT. Translation gives CASSSPGTSGRPGDTQYF.

This sequence joins TRBV2 and TRBJ2-2; D is uncertain. Germline-derived CDR1 and CDR2 are SNHLY and FYNNEI. CDR3 size: 15 residues. Trimming shortened V by 6 bases and J by 1 base, and 12 bases separated the two germline ends. The CDR3 sequence: CASRSSIVNTGELFF. In DNA form, the CDR3 reads TGTGCCAGCAGATCATCGATAGTGAACACCGGGGAGCTGTTTTTT.

The J gene is TRBJ2-1, the V gene TRBV7-2, with 10 bases matching TRBD2. Trimming at V came to 5 bases and at J to 4 bases, leaving 5 bases not matched to a gene. Germline V gene data show CDR1 as SGHTA and CDR2 as FQGNSA. This CDR3 region has 15 residues. The CDR3 here is CASSITSGTYNEQFF. Here the CDR3 DNA reads TGTGCCAGCAGCATAACTAGCGGGACATACAATGAGCAGTTCTTC.

The chain employs TRBV6-1 and TRBJ2-1; possibly TRBD2 for D (5 bases). CDR1 MNHNS and CDR2 SASEGT come from the germline V gene. CDR3 length: 19 amino acids. V gave up 1 base and J gave up 7 bases, with 26 bases separating them. In DNA form, the CDR3 reads TGTGCCAGCAGTGAAGAAAACTTTGTAGGGCTAGCAGGAGGAAATGAGCAGTTCTTC. Translating it yields CASSEENFVGLAGGNEQFF.

This chain connects TRBV28 to TRBJ2-7, with 9 bases aligning to TRBD1. V was pared by 5 bases and J by 4 bases, with 21 bases of the junction left unmatched. The CDR3 has 19 amino acids. CDR1 is MDHEN and CDR2 is SYDVKM in the germline V gene. CDR3: CASSPTTLGQGAVPYEQYF. The DNA of the CDR3 is TGTGCCAGCAGTCCGACCACCCTGGGACAGGGCGCGGTACCTTACGAGCAGTACTTC.

V usage is TRBV28 and J usage is TRBJ1-5; TRBD1 is a possible D gene (6 bases). V gave up 8 bases and J gave up 6 bases, with 11 bases separating them. The CDR3 contains 12 residues. Germline CDR1 is MDHEN and CDR2 is SYDVKM. CDR3 nucleotides: TGTGCCAGCCACACAGGGTTTCAGCCCCAGCATTTT. Amino acid sequence: CASHTGFQPQHF.

The gene calls are TRBV27 and TRBJ2-7, with 10 bases aligning to TRBD1. J gave up 3 bases and V 5 bases, and 19 bases lay outside the gene matches. The germline V gene has CDR1 MNHEY and CDR2 SMNVEV (reference sequence). This CDR3 contains 19 residues. CDR3 amino acids: CASSLSPGQGFSLRYEQYF. The CDR3 nucleotides read TGTGCCAGCAGTCTAAGTCCGGGACAGGGGTTTTCTCTTCGCTACGAGCAGTACTTC.

This clone was counted between two and nine times. The genes are TRBV15 and TRBJ2-7; no firm D call. The V gene lost 4 bases and the J gene lost 6 bases, with 16 bases spanning the gap. Germline CDR1 reads LNHNV; CDR2 reads YYDKDF (reference sequence). The CDR3 consists of 14 residues. CDR3 amino acids: CATSNRVSTGEQYF. The CDR3 nucleotides read TGTGCCACCAGCAACCGGGTTTCGACGGGCGAGCAGTACTTC. The full variable domain, its missing parts supplied by reference TRBV15 and TRBJ2-7, is DAMVIQNPRYQVTQFGKPVTLSCSQTLNHNVMYWYQQKSSQAPKLLFHYYDKDFNNEADTPDNFQSRRPNTSFCFLDIRSPGLGDTAMYLCATSNRVSTGEQYFGPGTRLTVT.

The chain carries TRBV9 and TRBJ1-2, with TRBD1 matching over 7 bases. Per germline, CDR1 SGDLS and CDR2 YYNGEE. With V trimmed by 2 bases and J by 2 bases, 6 bases remained unmatched. The CDR3 consists of 15 residues. This chain's CDR3 is CASSVRGQWNYGYTF. The DNA of the CDR3 is TGTGCCAGCAGCGTGCGGGGACAGTGGAACTATGGCTACACCTTC.

The chain is built from TRBV29-1 and TRBJ1-1, with 7 bases lining up with TRBD1. The CDR3 spans 14 residues. Germline V CDR1 and CDR2: SQVTM, ANQGSEA. The trim removed 7 bases at V and 10 bases at J, leaving 18 bases unmatched. Written as DNA, the CDR3 is TGCAGCGGCTTACCGGGACAGCGAACAGGTGGAGCTTTCTTT. It translates to CSGLPGQRTGGAFF.

This clone has just one count. The chain couples TRBV27 to TRBJ1-2; the D gene is possibly TRBD1 (6 bases). CDR1 and CDR2 (germline): MNHEY, SMNVEV (reference sequence). The V end lost 5 bases, the J end lost 2 bases, and 12 bases lay between the germline ends. CDR3 size: 14 residues. The CDR3 sequence is CASSPLDRNYGYTF. CDR3 DNA sequence: TGTGCCAGCAGTCCCCTGGACAGAAACTATGGCTACACCTTC.

J is TRBJ2-2 and V is TRBV2; weak D call: TRBD2 (7 bases). Germline V gene sequence: CDR1 SNHLY, CDR2 FYNNEI. Deletions cut 10 bases from V and 4 bases from J, with 19 bases between. The CDR3 runs to 15 residues. CDR3 sequence (DNA): TGTGCCATAGGGGCGGGGGCGGTCGGCACCGGGGAGCTGTTTTTT. Its protein product is CAIGAGAVGTGELFF.

V gene TRBV29-1 combines with J gene TRBJ2-7; 13 nucleotides agree with TRBD2. Germline V gives CDR1 SQVTM, CDR2 ANQGSEA. J lost 9 bases, V lost 4 bases, and 18 bases had no gene match. The CDR3 loop spans 17 amino acids. The CDR3 DNA reads TGCAGCGTTGCCTTAACCCTGGGGACTAGCGGGAACGCGGGGCAGTACTTC. This codes for CSVALTLGTSGNAGQYF.

The chain joins TRBV27 to TRBJ2-1; 11 bases fit TRBD2. Germline CDR1 is MNHEY and CDR2 is SMNVEV (reference sequence). V lost 4 bases to trimming and J lost 6 bases; unmatched junction nucleotides: 17. The CDR3 length is 19 residues. In DNA, the CDR3 is TGTGCCAGCAGTTCCCCCCCGGGGCTAGCGGGAGGTGGACTCAATGAGCAGTTCTTC. It is translated as CASSSPPGLAGGGLNEQFF.

This rearrangement joins TRBV19 to TRBJ1-5, with 8 positions matching TRBD1. V was pared by 6 bases and J by 2 bases, with 6 bases of the junction left unmatched. Germline CDR1 is LNHDA and CDR2 is SQIVND (reference sequence). This CDR3 comprises 15 residues. The CDR3 loop reads CASSSDRGRNQPQHF. DNA for the CDR3: TGTGCCAGTAGCTCCGACAGGGGACGCAATCAGCCCCAGCATTTT.

The chain joins TRBV10-1 to TRBJ1-2, with 9 positions matching TRBD1. V dropped 10 bases and J dropped 8; count of bases not matched to a gene: 8. CDR1 is WNHNN and CDR2 is SYGVQD in the germline V gene (reference sequence). The CDR3 totals 12 residues. This CDR3 is CATYRTGVGYTF. The CDR3, as DNA: TGCGCCACCTACCGGACAGGGGTCGGCTACACCTTC.

The rearrangement uses TRBV28 and TRBJ2-7; D might be TRBD2 (6 bases). Germline-derived CDR1 and CDR2 are MDHEN and SYDVKM. V shed 3 bases and J shed 3 bases, with 9 bases lying between them. CDR3 length: 13 residues. CDR3 coding DNA: TGTGCCAGCAGTTTCTTGCGGGGCTACGAGCAGTACTTC. This translates into CASSFLRGYEQYF. The variable domain in full, with the rest retrieved from reference TRBV28 and TRBJ2-7, is DVKVTQSSRYLVKRTGEKVFLECVQDMDHENMFWYRQDPGLGLRLIYFSYDVKMKEKGDIPEGYSVSREKKERFSLILESASTNQTSMYLCASSFLRGYEQYFGPGTRLTVT.